This record concerns one TCR beta chain sequence. The target antigen is unknown. They isolated at least 7 million PBMCs from each sample. The use of a sample-barcoded 5' primer and a J-beta primer mix characterized a second PCR of about 7 to 12 cycles. A single record per CDR3 protein comes from TCRdb applying MiXCR to the 5' RACE reads. Of around 1.7 million distinct CDR3 sequences detected, approximately 28% appear once; the ten largest clones hold about 7.7%. These data belong to a study of blood T cells in healthy people across ages. Study conclusions and caveats: The recorded TCR beta diversity per million T cells decreased in a roughly linear manner with age.

The CDR3 has 15 residues. The germline gives CDR1 SSHAT, CDR2 FNYEAQ (reference sequence). V shed 5 bases and J 5 bases; nucleotides not matched to a gene: 5. This chain connects TRBV7-7 to TRBJ2-1; TRBD1 matches at 11 bases. This receptor was obtained from a woman aged 25 to 39 in good health. What was sequenced was blood. The CDR3 protein is CASSPRDRGDNEQFF. For the CDR3, the DNA is TGTGCCAGCAGCCCTCGGGACAGGGGGGACAATGAGCAGTTCTTC.